A selection of T cell receptor beta chains follows, all from one sample in a study of PD-1 blockade in classical Hodgkin lymphoma. The table came from immunoSEQ multiplex PCR; TCRdb's copy has only in-frame clones and leaves some out. The sample consists of tens of thousands of clones, roughly 76% of them appearing once. The source was peripheral blood mononuclear cells (PBMCs), collected before the second cycle of nivolumab. Receptors originate from a human donor with classical Hodgkin lymphoma. CDR3s include the opening cysteine and the closing phenylalanine or tryptophan. A D gene is named only where the DNA matches it firmly. The listing skips clone size in some rows; elsewhere it reads once, few, many or a size class.

>-|-|TRBJ1-1|TRBV6-5
TGTGCCAGCAGTTACGGGGGGGGTATCATGAACACTGAAGCTTTCTTT
CASSYGGGIMNTEAFF
>-|few|TRBJ2-7|TRBV30
TGTGCCTGGACCCAGGGTACTTTAGAGCAGTACTTC
CAWTQGTLEQYF
>-|-|TRBJ1-2|TRBV5-1
TGCGCCAGCAGCTTTAAGGACAGTAACTATGGCTACACCTTC
CASSFKDSNYGYTF
>-|-|TRBJ2-1|TRBV5-6
TGTGCCAGCAGGTTGAGAGATTCCTACAATGAGCAGTTCTTC
CASRLRDSYNEQFF
>TRBD1|-|TRBJ2-7|TRBV5-1
TGCGCCAGCAGCTTACAGGGACAGGGATCCGAGCAGTACTTC
CASSLQGQGSEQYF
>TRBD1|-|TRBJ1-1|TRBV29-1
TGCAGCTTCTACAGGGGCGGCACTGAAGCTTTCTTT
CSFYRGGTEAFF
>-|-|TRBJ1-2|TRBV27
TGTGCCAGCAGTTATCGAGGTATGGGTGGCTATGGCTACACCTTC
CASSYRGMGGYGYTF
>TRBD1|-|TRBJ1-2|TRBV6-5
TGTGCCAGCAGTGCACAGGGGGTATGGTATGGCTACACCTTC
CASSAQGVWYGYTF
>TRBD2|-|TRBJ2-1|TRBV11-2
TGTGCCAGCAGTTTCCAAAGCGGGGGGCTCGTCGATGAGCAGTTCTTC
CASSFQSGGLVDEQFF
>-|few|TRBJ2-3|TRBV7-6
TGTGCCAGCAGCTTAAACGGACCGTCTAGCACAGATACGCAGTATTTT
CASSLNGPSSTDTQYF
>-|-|TRBJ1-2|TRBV28
TGTGCCAGCAGTTTGGCGACTCTTGGGGCAGCTAACTATGGCTACACCTTC
CASSLATLGAANYGYTF
>-|few|TRBJ1-1|TRBV11-2
TGTGCCAGCAGCTTGTCCGGGACTACAAACACTGAAGCTTTCTTT
CASSLSGTTNTEAFF
>TRBD1|-|TRBJ1-2|TRBV5-1
TGCGCCAGCAGCTTGGGGGACAGGGGAATCTATGGCTACACCTTC
CASSLGDRGIYGYTF
>-|-|TRBJ2-1|TRBV11-2
TGTGCCAGCAGCTTAGATCAACATGAGCAGTTCTTC
CASSLDQHEQFF
>TRBD1|-|TRBJ1-2|TRBV5-6
TGTGCCAGCAGCTTGATACAGGGGGCTAACTATGGCTACACCTTC
CASSLIQGANYGYTF
>-|-|TRBJ1-2|TRBV19
TGTGCCAGTAGTATCGGAGCGGGGACACCCGGGAACTATGGCTACACCTTC
CASSIGAGTPGNYGYTF
>-|-|TRBJ2-7|TRBV7-2
TGTGCCAGCAGCTCCTACGGACCCTCAGTCTACGAGCAGTACTTC
CASSSYGPSVYEQYF
>TRBD1|-|TRBJ2-7|TRBV5-6
TGTGCCAGCAGCTTGGTGGGACAGGCCTACGAGCAGTACTTC
CASSLVGQAYEQYF
>-|-|TRBJ2-4|TRBV19
TGTGCCAGTAGTATGATACCGGTAGCCAAAAACATTCAGTACTTC
CASSMIPVAKNIQYF
>TRBD2|-|TRBJ2-5|TRBV7-3
TGTGCCAGCTCAGCGGGGGCTCAAGAGACCCAGTACTTC
CASSAGAQETQYF
>-|-|TRBJ1-1|TRBV7-9
TGTGCCAGCAGTGGGGACCAGTACACTGAAGCTTTCTTT
CASSGDQYTEAFF
>-|-|TRBJ1-1|TRBV7-9
TGTGCCAGCAGCTTTTTAAGGGGCGGGAGCACTGAAGCTTTCTTT
CASSFLRGGSTEAFF